The 7 T cell receptor beta chains below all came from one sample that was sequenced in a study of T cell clusters in autoimmune cytopenias. TRB rearrangements were amplified by touch-down multiplex PCR with mixed TRB-A/B primers. After re-calling the multiplex PCR reads, TCRdb lists one entry per CDR3 protein, DNA absent. Its table lists roughly 3,000 distinct CDR3 sequences. Roughly 38,000 genome equivalents of blood DNA were amplified for TRB. Material for sequencing was peripheral blood. The receptors here all came from a human donor with an autoimmune cytopenia or autoimmune hepatitis (not recorded which).

V and J are TRBV20-1 and TRBJ1-5; TCRdb's D call of TRBD1 is untestable without DNA. This CDR3 contains 14 residues. In germline, CDR1 is DFQATT, CDR2 SNEGSKA (reference sequence). Here the CDR3 reads CSAYRGGSNQPQHF.

The V and J genes are TRBV11-2 and TRBJ1-4; the D gene TCRdb calls, TRBD1, cannot be checked with no DNA. The CDR3 is 17 amino acids. Germline V gene data show CDR1 as SGHAT and CDR2 as FQNNGV. CDR3 sequence reads: CASSPGTGGAGNEKLFF.

The V call is TRBV6-1, the J call TRBJ1-2; TCRdb reports TRBD1, a call that lacks DNA to check it against. The V gene's germline CDR1 is MNHNS and CDR2 SASEGT. The CDR3 covers 12 residues. The CDR3 loop reads CASSGTGLGYTF.

This clonotype counts as large (0.1 to 1%) by frequency. Here the CDR3 reads CASSYRDTGELFF. This chain joins TRBV6-2 or TRBV6-3 and TRBJ2-2. The CDR3 covers 13 residues. The germline CDR1 and CDR2 sequences are MNHEY and SVGEGT.

Its frequency marks this clonotype as medium-sized. V and J are TRBV6-4 and TRBJ1-2; TCRdb returns TRBD1, unconfirmable since there is no DNA. The V gene's germline CDR1 is MRHNA and CDR2 SNTAGT. The CDR3 loop spans 15 amino acids. The chain's CDR3 is CASSDTPMALYGYTF.

This clonotype registers medium-sized by frequency. The chain joins TRBV7-6 to TRBJ1-4. The CDR3 is made up of 15 amino acids. Looked up from germline, CDR1 is SGHVS and CDR2 is FNYEAQ. The CDR3 spells CASSQTDATNEKLFF.

This clonotype ranks as medium-sized in terms of frequency. The V gene is TRBV5-6, the J gene TRBJ2-7; absent DNA, TCRdb's TRBD1 call cannot be checked. This CDR3 is built from 14 residues. The germline V gene has CDR1 SGHDT and CDR2 YYEEEE. The CDR3 loop reads CASSSGTGFYEQYF. The whole variable domain, filled in from reference TRBV5-6 and TRBJ2-7, reads DAGVTQSPTHLIKTRGQQVTLRCSPKSGHDTVSWYQQALGQGPQFIFQYYEEEERQRGNFPDRFSGHQFPNYSSELNVNALLLGDSALYLCASSSGTGFYEQYFGPGTRLTVT.